Included here is one T cell receptor (beta chain) sequence, with context. Its matching antigen is unknown. A sample-barcoded 5' primer and a J-beta primer mix were used in a second PCR of roughly 7 to 11 cycles. Each cDNA molecule carried a tag from a template-switch adaptor that contained 12 random nucleotides. TCRdb recomputed calls from the 5' RACE reads with MiXCR, one row per CDR3 protein. The sample lists approximately 490,000 distinct CDR3 sequences; around 24% were seen once. The data were obtained in a study of blood T cells in healthy people across ages. Per-sample PBMC isolation yielded at least 6.5 million cells. The ends lost 4 bases at V and 8 bases at J; junction bases unmatched: 12. Germline lookup yields CDR1 MNHEY and CDR2 SVGEGT. CDR3 length: 17 amino acids. Study observations and caveats: TCR beta diversity, measured per million T cells, fell in a roughly linear way with age.

These sequences were also reported in another study, on T cells of mothers and their children. That study adds: From each mother came over 9.5 million TCR beta CDR3 reads, and from each child came 2.5 million to 3.5 million.

Sequenced sample: blood. The chain joins TRBV6-2 or TRBV6-3 to TRBJ2-1, with 12 bases aligning to TRBD2. The receptor comes from a boy aged 5-17 years in good health. The CDR3 DNA reads TGTGCCAGCAGTTCCCTAGCGGGAGGGCATGGGTCCGATGAGCAGTTCTTC. Its protein is CASSSLAGGHGSDEQFF.